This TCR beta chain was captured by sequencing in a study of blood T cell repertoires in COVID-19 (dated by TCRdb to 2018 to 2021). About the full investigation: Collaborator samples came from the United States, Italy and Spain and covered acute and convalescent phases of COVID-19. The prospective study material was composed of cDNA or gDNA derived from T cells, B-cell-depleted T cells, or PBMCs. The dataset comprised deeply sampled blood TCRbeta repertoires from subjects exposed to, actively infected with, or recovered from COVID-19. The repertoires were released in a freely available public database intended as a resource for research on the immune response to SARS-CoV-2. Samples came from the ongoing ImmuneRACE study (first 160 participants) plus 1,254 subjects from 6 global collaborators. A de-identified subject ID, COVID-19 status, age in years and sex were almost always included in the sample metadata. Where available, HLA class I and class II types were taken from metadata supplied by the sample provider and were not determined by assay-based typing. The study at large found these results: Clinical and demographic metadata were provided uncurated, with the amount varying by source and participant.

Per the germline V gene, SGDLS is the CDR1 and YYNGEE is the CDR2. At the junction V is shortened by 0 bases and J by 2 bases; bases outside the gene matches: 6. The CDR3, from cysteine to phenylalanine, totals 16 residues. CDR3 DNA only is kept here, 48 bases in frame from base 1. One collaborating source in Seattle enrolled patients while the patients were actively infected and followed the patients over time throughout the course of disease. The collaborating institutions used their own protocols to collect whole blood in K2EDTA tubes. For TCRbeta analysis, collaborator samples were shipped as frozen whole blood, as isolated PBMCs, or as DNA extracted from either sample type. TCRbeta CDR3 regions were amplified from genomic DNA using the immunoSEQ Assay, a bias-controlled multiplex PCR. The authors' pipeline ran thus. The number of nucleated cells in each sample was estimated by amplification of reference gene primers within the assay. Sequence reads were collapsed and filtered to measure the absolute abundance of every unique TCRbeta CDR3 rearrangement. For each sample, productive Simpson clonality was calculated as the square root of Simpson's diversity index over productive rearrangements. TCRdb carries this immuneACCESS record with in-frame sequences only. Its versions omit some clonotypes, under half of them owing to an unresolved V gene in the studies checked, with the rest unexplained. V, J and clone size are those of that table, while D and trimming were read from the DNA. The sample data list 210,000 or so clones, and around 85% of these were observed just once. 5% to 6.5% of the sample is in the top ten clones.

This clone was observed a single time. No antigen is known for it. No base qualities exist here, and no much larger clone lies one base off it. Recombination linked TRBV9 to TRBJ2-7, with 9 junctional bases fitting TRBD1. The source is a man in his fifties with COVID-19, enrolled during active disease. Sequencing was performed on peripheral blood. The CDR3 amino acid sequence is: CASSVESGQGTYEQYF. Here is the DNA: TGTGCCAGCAGCGTAGAGAGTGGACAGGGGACCTACGAGCAGTACTTC.